One sample yielded the 20 T cell receptor beta chains listed below, sequenced in a study of OX40 agonist ivuxolimab in advanced cancers. Libraries were built with the immunoSEQ multiplex PCR assay. The table comes from immuneACCESS by way of TCRdb, which keeps in-frame sequences with V and J called. Part of the clones is missing from these tables; in studies checked, under half for an unresolved V gene and the rest for unknown reasons. Present in this sample are roughly 100,000 clones, 90% of which were seen just once. The ten biggest clones cover around 1.5% of the sample. The input for sequencing was CD4+ or CD8+ T cells sorted from blood, taken in a trial of the OX40 agonist ivuxolimab. All receptors come from an adult with an advanced solid tumor such as melanoma, head and neck, liver or kidney cancer.

The V call is TRBV15, the J call TRBJ2-7, with 10 nucleotides matching TRBD1. The CDR3 runs 17 residues. Per the germline V gene, CDR1 is LNHNV and CDR2 is YYDKDF (reference sequence). J was trimmed by 1 base and V by 0 bases; bases with no gene match: 6. Written as DNA, the CDR3 is TGTGCCACCAGCAGAGAAAATCCGGGACAGGGGTCCTACGAGCAGTACTTC. This sequence encodes CATSRENPGQGSYEQYF.

This clone came up once. CDR3 residues: CASSWYGNTIYF. The DNA for the CDR3 is TGTGCCAGCAGCTGGTATGGAAACACCATATATTTT. The genes are TRBV5-6 and TRBJ1-3; D call uncertain. The germline V gene has CDR1 SGHDT and CDR2 YYEEEE. The CDR3 length is 12 residues. Between the trimmed V and J ends, which lost 3 bases and 3 bases, there was a span of 4 bases.

V is TRBV6-1 and J is TRBJ1-5, with a tentative D call TRBD1 (5 bases). The length of the CDR3 is 16 residues. CDR1 and CDR2 (germline): MNHNS, SASEGT. V lost 2 bases and J 5 bases, leaving 16 bases between the germline ends. The CDR3 here is CASSEPGVRVDQPQHF. DNA for the CDR3: TGTGCCAGCAGTGAACCCGGGGTCAGGGTTGATCAGCCCCAGCATTTT.

The chain uses TRBV6-5 and TRBJ1-1; D might be TRBD1 (6 bases). V dropped 2 bases and J dropped 9 bases, with 7 bases sitting between them. Per germline, CDR1 MNHEY and CDR2 SVGAGI. The CDR3 runs 11 residues. The CDR3 protein is CASSYGDKAFF. CDR3 nucleotides: TGTGCCAGCAGTTACGGGGACAAAGCTTTCTTT.

V gene TRBV28 combines with J gene TRBJ1-5; no definite D call. In germline, CDR1 is MDHEN, CDR2 SYDVKM. The length of the CDR3 is 17 residues. V lost 2 bases to trimming and J lost 0 bases, with 14 bases between them. CDR3: CASSLDPPNYSNQPQHF. Written as DNA, the CDR3 is TGTGCCAGCAGTTTAGACCCGCCAAATTATAGCAATCAGCCCCAGCATTTT.

The chain joins TRBV5-1 to TRBJ2-2, with 10 bases matching TRBD1. The CDR3 runs 15 residues. Trimming at V came to 6 bases and at J to 5 bases, leaving 7 bases not matched to a gene. Per the germline V gene, CDR1 is SGHRS and CDR2 is YFSETQ. The CDR3 sequence is CASTPGTGVTGELFF. CDR3 sequence (DNA): TGCGCCAGCACTCCTGGGACAGGGGTTACCGGGGAGCTGTTTTTT.

The gene calls are TRBV7-2 and TRBJ2-1; 12 bases align to TRBD1. The CDR3 contains 16 residues. Germline-derived CDR1 and CDR2 are SGHTA and FQGNSA. V lost 5 bases, J lost 6 bases, and 8 bases stayed unmatched. Here the CDR3 reads CASSDRGQGARNEQFF. In nucleotides, the CDR3 is TGTGCCAGCAGCGATAGGGGACAGGGGGCACGCAATGAGCAGTTCTTC. The whole variable domain, filled in from reference TRBV7-2 and TRBJ2-1, reads GAGVSQSPSNKVTEKGKDVELRCDPISGHTALYWYRQSLGQGLEFLIYFQGNSAPDKSGLPSDRFSAERTGGSVSTLTIQRTQQEDSAVYLCASSDRGQGARNEQFFGPGTRLTVL.

This chain links TRBV4-3 with TRBJ2-5, with a possible D match to TRBD2 (5 bases). CDR1 LGHNA and CDR2 YSLEER come from the germline V gene. The V and J ends lost 0 bases and 1 base respectively, with 9 bases between them. This CDR3 spans 15 amino acids. CDR3 in DNA: TGCGCCAGCAGCCAAGATAGCGCGGGCCAAGAGACCCAGTACTTC. Residues: CASSQDSAGQETQYF.

The chain is built from TRBV6-6 and TRBJ2-1; D ambiguous. Looked up from germline, CDR1 is MNHNY and CDR2 is SVGAGI (reference sequence). CDR3 length equals 14 residues. Trimming took 0 bases from V and 4 from J, leaving 7 bases between them. CDR3 protein: CASSYSDGYNEQFF. The CDR3 DNA follows: TGTGCCAGCAGTTACTCCGACGGTTACAATGAGCAGTTCTTC.

CDR3 residues: CSVDLGQLGQYF. CDR3 DNA: TGCAGCGTTGACCTCGGACAGCTAGGTCAGTACTTC. The chain uses TRBV29-1 and TRBJ2-7; D might be TRBD1 (6 bases). Germline CDR1 SQVTM, CDR2 ANQGSEA. With 3 bases removed from V and 10 bases from J, the gap between germline ends came to 16 bases. There are 12 residues in the CDR3.

The CDR3 region is CASSLRNLNTEAFF. CDR3 in DNA: TGTGCCAGCAGCCTCAGAAATTTGAACACTGAAGCTTTCTTT. The V call is TRBV7-3, the J call TRBJ1-1; D gene uncertain. The CDR3 loop spans 14 amino acids. The germline V gene has CDR1 SGHTA and CDR2 FQGTGA. Trimming removed 5 bases from V and 0 bases from J, with 10 bases in between.

This clone is a singleton in its sample. The CDR3 DNA follows: TGTGCCAGCGCGGACAGCCCCTACTACGAGCAGTACTTC. Encoded protein: CASADSPYYEQYF. The chain joins TRBV6-1 to TRBJ2-7; the D gene is possibly TRBD1 (6 bases). The CDR3 is 13 amino acids. Trimming left V 8 bases short and J 3 bases short, with 14 bases between. Germline CDR1 is MNHNS and CDR2 is SASEGT.

A single count supports this clone. This sequence joins TRBV28 and TRBJ1-1; D gene ambiguous. Germline V gene lookup returns CDR1 MDHEN and CDR2 SYDVKM. The CDR3 extends over 14 amino acids. V lost 2 bases and J lost 2, with 9 bases in between. The CDR3 nucleotides read TGTGCCAGCAGTTTAATCGGGATAAACACTGAAGCTTTCTTT. It translates to CASSLIGINTEAFF.

The rearrangement links TRBV11-2 to TRBJ1-2, with TRBD1 matching over 8 bases. V lost 5 bases and J lost 4; bases outside the gene matches: 6. Germline V lookup: CDR1 SGHAT, CDR2 FQNNGV. This CDR3 contains 14 residues. The CDR3 DNA reads as TGTGCCAGCAGCCCCTCGGGACAGGTCTATGGCTACACCTTC. Translating it yields CASSPSGQVYGYTF.

V and J are TRBV7-9 and TRBJ1-1; D uncertain. Germline CDR1 is SEHNR and CDR2 is FQNEAQ (reference sequence). The CDR3 is 13 residues long. V dropped 6 bases and J dropped 5 bases, with 13 bases sitting between them. The chain's CDR3 is CASSFPHGTEAFF. The CDR3 DNA sequence: TGTGCCAGCAGTTTCCCGCATGGGACTGAAGCTTTCTTT.

This rearrangement joins TRBV7-2 to TRBJ1-4; TRBD1 might be the D (6 bases). The ends were cut back, 5 bases at V and 6 bases at J, with 16 bases in the middle. CDR3 length equals 15 residues. The V gene's germline CDR1 is SGHTA and CDR2 FQGNSA. The CDR3 spells CASSVSGTPDEKLFF. The CDR3 DNA follows: TGTGCCAGCAGCGTATCCGGGACACCTGATGAAAAACTGTTTTTT.

The CDR3: CASSVEASGRGRETQYF. The CDR3 nucleotides are TGTGCCAGCAGCGTAGAGGCGAGCGGGAGAGGGCGGGAGACCCAGTACTTC. This chain joins TRBV9 and TRBJ2-5; the match to TRBD2 covers 8 bases. The V and J ends lost 0 bases and 5 bases, in that order; junction bases with no gene match: 12. The CDR3 is 17 residues long. CDR1 is SGDLS and CDR2 is YYNGEE in the germline V gene.

The gene calls are TRBV28 and TRBJ2-2, with D hard to call. This CDR3 contains 13 residues. Trimming removed 4 bases from V and 3 bases from J, with 6 bases in between. Germline CDR1 reads MDHEN; CDR2 reads SYDVKM. The DNA of the CDR3 is TGTGCCAGCAGTTCCTGGTACACCGGGGAGCTGTTTTTT. Translated: CASSSWYTGELFF.

The chain couples TRBV4-2 to TRBJ2-1; tentatively, D is TRBD2 (6 bases). V dropped 1 base and J dropped 4 bases, with 17 bases sitting between them. Germline-derived CDR1 and CDR2 are LGHNA and YNFKEQ. This CDR3 region has 17 residues. The CDR3 reads CASSQVRTLATYNEQFF. CDR3 DNA sequence: TGTGCCAGCAGCCAAGTGAGAACTCTAGCGACTTACAATGAGCAGTTCTTC.

V is TRBV4-1 and J is TRBJ2-1; D ambiguous. The V gene's germline CDR1 is MGHRA and CDR2 YSYEKL. This CDR3 spans 14 amino acids. V dropped 2 bases and J dropped 4 bases, with 9 bases sitting between them. CDR3 nucleotide sequence: TGCGCCAGCAGCCAAAGAATGTGGTACAATGAGCAGTTCTTC. This encodes CASSQRMWYNEQFF.